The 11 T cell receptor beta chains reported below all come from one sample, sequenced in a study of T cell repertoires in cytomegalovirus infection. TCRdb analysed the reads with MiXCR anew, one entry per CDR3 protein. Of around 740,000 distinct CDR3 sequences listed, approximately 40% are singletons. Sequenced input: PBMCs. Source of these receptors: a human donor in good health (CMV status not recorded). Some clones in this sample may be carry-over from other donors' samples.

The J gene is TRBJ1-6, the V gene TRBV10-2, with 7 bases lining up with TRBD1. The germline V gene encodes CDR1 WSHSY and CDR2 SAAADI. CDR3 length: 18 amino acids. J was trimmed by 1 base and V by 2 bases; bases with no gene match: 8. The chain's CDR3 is CASSEGRTGHSYNSPLHF. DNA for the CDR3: TGCGCCAGCAGTGAGGGACGGACAGGACATTCCTATAATTCACCCCTCCACTTT.

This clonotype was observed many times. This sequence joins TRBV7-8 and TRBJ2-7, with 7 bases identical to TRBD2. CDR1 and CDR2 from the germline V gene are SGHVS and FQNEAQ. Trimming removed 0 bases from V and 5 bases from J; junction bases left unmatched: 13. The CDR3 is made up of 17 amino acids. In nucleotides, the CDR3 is TGTGCCAGCAGCTTAGCGCTAGGGCTAGCGGCCTCAGACGAGCAGTACTTC. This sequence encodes CASSLALGLAASDEQYF.

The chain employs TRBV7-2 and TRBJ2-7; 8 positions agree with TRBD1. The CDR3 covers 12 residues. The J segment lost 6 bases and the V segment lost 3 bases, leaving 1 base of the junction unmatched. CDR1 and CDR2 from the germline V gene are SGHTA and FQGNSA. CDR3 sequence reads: CASSFGQGEQYF. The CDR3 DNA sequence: TGTGCCAGCAGCTTTGGACAGGGCGAGCAGTACTTC.

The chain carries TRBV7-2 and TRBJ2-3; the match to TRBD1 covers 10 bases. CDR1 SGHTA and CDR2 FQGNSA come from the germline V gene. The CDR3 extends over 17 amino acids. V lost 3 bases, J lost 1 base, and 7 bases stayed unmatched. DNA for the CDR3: TGTGCCAGCAGCTTCCCCCCCGGGACAGGGGGCACAGATACGCAGTATTTT. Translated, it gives CASSFPPGTGGTDTQYF.

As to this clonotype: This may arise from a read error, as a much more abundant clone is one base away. The CDR3 DNA is TGTGCCAGCAGCTTAACGGGCCTGTTGGCGCAGTATTTT. Its protein product is CASSLTGLLAQYF. The rearrangement joins TRBV7-3 to TRBJ2-3, with D hard to call. V lost 0 bases and J lost 10, with 11 bases in between. The CDR3 spans 13 residues. The germline V gene encodes CDR1 SGHTA and CDR2 FQGTGA. The full variable domain, completed using reference TRBV7-3 and TRBJ2-3, is GAGVSQTPSNKVTEKGKYVELRCDPISGHTALYWYRQSLGQGPEFLIYFQGTGAADDSGLPNDRFFAVRPEGSVSTLKIQRTERGDSAVYLCASSLTGLLAQYFGPGTRLTVL.

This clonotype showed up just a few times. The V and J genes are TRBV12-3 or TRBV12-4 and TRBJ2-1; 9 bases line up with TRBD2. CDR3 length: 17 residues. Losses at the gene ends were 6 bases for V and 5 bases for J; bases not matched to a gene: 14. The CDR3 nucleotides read TGTGCCAGCAGCAGTATAGTGAGACTAGCGGTTCACAATGAGCAGTTCTTC. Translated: CASSSIVRLAVHNEQFF.

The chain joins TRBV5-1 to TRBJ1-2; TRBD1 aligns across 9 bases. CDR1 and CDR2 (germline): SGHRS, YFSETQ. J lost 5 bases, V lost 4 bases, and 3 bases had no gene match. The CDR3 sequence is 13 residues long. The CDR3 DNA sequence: TGCGCCAGCAGCGACGGACAGGGGTATGGCTACACCTTC. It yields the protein CASSDGQGYGYTF.

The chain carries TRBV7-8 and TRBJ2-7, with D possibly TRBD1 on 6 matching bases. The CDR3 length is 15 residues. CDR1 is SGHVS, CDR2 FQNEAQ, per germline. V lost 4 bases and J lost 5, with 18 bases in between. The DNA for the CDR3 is TGTGCCAGCAGCTCCTTCGTGGGGGCGAGAAACGAGCAGTACTTC. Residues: CASSSFVGARNEQYF.

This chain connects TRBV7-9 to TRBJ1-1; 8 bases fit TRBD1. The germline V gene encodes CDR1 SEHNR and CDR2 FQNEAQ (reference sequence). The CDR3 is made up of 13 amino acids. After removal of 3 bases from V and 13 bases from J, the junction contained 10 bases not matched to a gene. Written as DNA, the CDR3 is TGTGCCAGCAGCTTGACCCGACAGGGGTCCCTTTTCTTT. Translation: CASSLTRQGSLFF.

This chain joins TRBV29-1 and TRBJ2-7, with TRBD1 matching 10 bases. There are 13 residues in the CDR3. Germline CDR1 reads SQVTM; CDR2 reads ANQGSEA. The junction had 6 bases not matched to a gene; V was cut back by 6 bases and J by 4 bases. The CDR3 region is CSVLRDRGYEQYF. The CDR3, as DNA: TGCAGCGTCCTCCGGGACAGGGGATACGAGCAGTACTTC.

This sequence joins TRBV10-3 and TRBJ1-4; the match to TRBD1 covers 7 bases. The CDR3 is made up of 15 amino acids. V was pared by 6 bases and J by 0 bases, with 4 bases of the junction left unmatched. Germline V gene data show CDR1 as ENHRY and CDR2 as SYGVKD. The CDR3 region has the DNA TGTGCCATCAGCGTTGGGACAGCAACTAATGAAAAACTGTTTTTT. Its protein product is CAISVGTATNEKLFF.